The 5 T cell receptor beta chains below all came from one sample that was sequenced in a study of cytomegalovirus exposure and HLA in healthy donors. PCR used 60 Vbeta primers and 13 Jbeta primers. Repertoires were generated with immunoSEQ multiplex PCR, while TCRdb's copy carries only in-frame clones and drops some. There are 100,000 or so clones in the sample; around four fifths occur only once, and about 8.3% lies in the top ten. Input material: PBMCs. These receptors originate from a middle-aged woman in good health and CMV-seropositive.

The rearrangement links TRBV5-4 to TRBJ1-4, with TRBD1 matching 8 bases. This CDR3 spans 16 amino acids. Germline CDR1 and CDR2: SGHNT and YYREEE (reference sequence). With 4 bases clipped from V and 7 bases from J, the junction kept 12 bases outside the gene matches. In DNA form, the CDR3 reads TGTGCCAGCAGCCCGGACAGGGTAGGATCAAGTGAAAAACTGTTTTTT. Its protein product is CASSPDRVGSSEKLFF.

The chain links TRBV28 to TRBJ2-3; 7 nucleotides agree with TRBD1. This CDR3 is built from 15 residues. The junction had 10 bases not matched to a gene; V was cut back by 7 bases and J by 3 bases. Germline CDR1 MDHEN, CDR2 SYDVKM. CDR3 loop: CASKAAGGWTDTQYF. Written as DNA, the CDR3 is TGTGCCAGCAAAGCGGCAGGGGGATGGACAGATACGCAGTATTTT.

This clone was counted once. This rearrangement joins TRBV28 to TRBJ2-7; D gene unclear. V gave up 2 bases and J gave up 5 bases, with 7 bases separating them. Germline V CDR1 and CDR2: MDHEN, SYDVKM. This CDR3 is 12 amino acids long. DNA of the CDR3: TGTGCCAGCAGTTTAGATGTAGACGAGCAGTACTTC. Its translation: CASSLDVDEQYF.

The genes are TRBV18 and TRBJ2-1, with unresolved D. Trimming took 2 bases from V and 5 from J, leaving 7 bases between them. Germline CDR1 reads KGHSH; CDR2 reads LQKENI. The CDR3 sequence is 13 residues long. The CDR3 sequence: CASSPGIDNEQFF. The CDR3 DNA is TGTGCCAGCTCACCAGGTATAGACAATGAGCAGTTCTTC.

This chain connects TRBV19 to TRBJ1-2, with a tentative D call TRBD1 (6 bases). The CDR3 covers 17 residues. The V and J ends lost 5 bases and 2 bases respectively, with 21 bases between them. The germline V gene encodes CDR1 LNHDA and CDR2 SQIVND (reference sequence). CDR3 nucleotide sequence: TGTGCCAGTAGTTTCCCCGTATTCGGGACACCCAACTATGGCTACACCTTC. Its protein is CASSFPVFGTPNYGYTF.